Below, 32 T cell receptor beta chains from the same sample are listed, as sequenced in a study of blood T cell repertoires in COVID-19. Generated by immunoSEQ multiplex PCR, the TCRdb table keeps only in-frame clones and is missing some. This table holds some 130,000 clones, approximately 86% found once. The sequenced sample consisted of peripheral blood. The receptors were gathered from a woman between 65 and 79 years old with COVID-19, enrolled during active disease.

The chain joins TRBV7-2 to TRBJ2-4, with D possibly matching TRBD2 (6 bases). The CDR3 totals 14 residues. The V gene lost 6 bases and the J gene lost 6 bases, with 15 bases spanning the gap. The V gene's germline CDR1 is SGHTA and CDR2 FQGNSA. The CDR3 sequence: CASSVLGGSNIQYF. The CDR3 DNA reads TGTGCCAGCAGTGTCCTCGGAGGGTCAAACATTCAGTACTTC.

The chain is built from TRBV29-1 and TRBJ1-2; D remains ambiguous. With 0 bases removed from V and 4 bases from J, the gap between germline ends came to 6 bases. The CDR3 contains 12 residues. Germline assignment: CDR1 SQVTM and CDR2 ANQGSEA. CDR3 nucleotides: TGCAGCGTTGAAGATCTCTTCTATGGCTACACCTTC. Translation: CSVEDLFYGYTF.

This clone turned up a few times. J is TRBJ2-7 and V is TRBV9, with a weak D call TRBD1 (6 bases). Trimming cost V 0 bases and J 0 bases, with 10 bases left between them. The CDR3 is 15 amino acids. The germline gives CDR1 SGDLS, CDR2 YYNGEE. The CDR3 loop is CASSVEGHSSYEQYF. The CDR3 DNA is TGTGCCAGCAGCGTAGAGGGACATAGCTCCTACGAGCAGTACTTC. The full variable domain, in which reference TRBV9 and TRBJ2-7 provide the parts outside the CDR3, is DSGVTQTPKHLITATGQRVTLRCSPRSGDLSVYWYQQSLDQGLQFLIQYYNGEERAKGNILERFSAQQFPDLHSELNLSSLELGDSALYFCASSVEGHSSYEQYFGPGTRLTVT.

V and J are TRBV2 and TRBJ1-1, with D perhaps TRBD1 (6 bases). V shed 6 bases and J shed 0 bases, with 11 bases lying between them. Per germline, CDR1 SNHLY and CDR2 FYNNEI. The CDR3 consists of 14 residues. CDR3 in amino acids: CASSLGQLNTEAFF. The CDR3 DNA follows: TGTGCCAGCAGCCTGGGACAACTGAACACTGAAGCTTTCTTT.

The chain joins TRBV10-1 to TRBJ2-3; TRBD2 aligns across 8 bases. V gave up 8 bases and J gave up 2 bases; unmatched junction bases: 9. The CDR3 spans 15 residues. CDR1 is WNHNN and CDR2 is SYGVQD in the germline V gene (reference sequence). In nucleotides, the CDR3 is TGCGCCAGCCTCCGGCCGGGACTAGTCACAGATACGCAGTATTTT. It translates to CASLRPGLVTDTQYF.

The V and J genes are TRBV28 and TRBJ2-2, with a tentative D call TRBD1 (5 bases). The CDR3 totals 14 residues. The ends were cut back, 5 bases at V and 3 bases at J, with 10 bases in the middle. The germline CDR1 and CDR2 sequences are MDHEN and SYDVKM. Written as DNA, the CDR3 is TGTGCCAGCAGTCCCCGACAGTACACCGGGGAGCTGTTTTTT. This encodes CASSPRQYTGELFF.

This chain connects TRBV6-5 to TRBJ2-1; weak D call: TRBD2 (5 bases). With 7 bases removed from V and 3 bases from J, the gap between germline ends came to 7 bases. The CDR3 length is 12 residues. Germline V gene data show CDR1 as MNHEY and CDR2 as SVGAGI. The CDR3 DNA follows: TGTGCCAGCATGGAGGTCTACAATGAGCAGTTCTTC. Encoded protein: CASMEVYNEQFF.

The V call is TRBV19, the J call TRBJ2-7; TRBD2 aligns across 8 bases. The CDR3 spans 15 residues. After removal of 7 bases from V and 3 bases from J, the junction contained 11 bases not matched to a gene. Germline V lookup: CDR1 LNHDA, CDR2 SQIVND (reference sequence). The CDR3 DNA is TGTGCCAGTACCCGAGGTACGGGGGGGTTCTACGAGCAGTACTTC. Translating it yields CASTRGTGGFYEQYF.

This chain links TRBV19 with TRBJ2-2; D is possibly TRBD1 (5 bases). CDR3 length: 14 amino acids. Trimming stripped 1 base from V and 3 bases from J, with 6 bases between. The germline V gene has CDR1 LNHDA and CDR2 SQIVND (reference sequence). Written as DNA, the CDR3 is TGTGCCAGTAGTATAGGGGGCTACACCGGGGAGCTGTTTTTT. It specifies CASSIGGYTGELFF.

The CDR3, as DNA: TGTGCCAGCAGCCCGATGGTAGAACGCTATGGCTACACCTTC. This gives the protein CASSPMVERYGYTF. The V and J genes are TRBV3-1 (or the pseudogene TRBV3-2) and TRBJ1-2; D remains unclear. Trimming pared 4 bases from V and 4 bases from J, leaving 13 bases between. Germline lookup yields CDR1 LGHDT and CDR2 YNNKEL (reference sequence). This CDR3 region has 14 residues.

By frequency in the sample, this clone is medium-sized (0.01 to 0.1%). The chain couples TRBV2 to TRBJ2-3; D is unresolved. Trimming cost V 2 bases and J 2 bases, with 8 bases left between them. There are 14 residues in the CDR3. CDR1 and CDR2 (germline): SNHLY, FYNNEI. The CDR3 spells CASSEWSVTDTQYF. The CDR3 DNA reads TGTGCCAGCAGTGAATGGTCGGTCACAGATACGCAGTATTTT.

V usage is TRBV19 and J usage is TRBJ2-7; perhaps TRBD2 as D (6 bases). CDR3 size: 15 residues. With 4 bases removed from V and 0 bases from J, the gap between germline ends came to 13 bases. Looked up from germline, CDR1 is LNHDA and CDR2 is SQIVND (reference sequence). The CDR3: CASSTGPGSSYEQYF. CDR3 in DNA: TGTGCCAGTAGTACCGGCCCCGGGAGCTCCTACGAGCAGTACTTC.

This rearrangement joins TRBV5-1 to TRBJ1-1; D perhaps matches TRBD1 (6 bases). Germline CDR1 and CDR2: SGHRS and YFSETQ. The CDR3 is 11 residues long. V lost 2 bases and J lost 8, with 7 bases in between. CDR3 in amino acids: CASSFGTEAFF. For the CDR3, the DNA is TGCGCCAGCAGCTTCGGGACAGAAGCTTTCTTT.

This clone was found once. The chain couples TRBV2 to TRBJ2-1, with 7 nucleotides matching TRBD1. J was trimmed by 0 bases and V by 5 bases; bases with no gene match: 7. The CDR3 is made up of 16 amino acids. Germline CDR1 is SNHLY and CDR2 is FYNNEI. The CDR3 loop reads CASSSQGTHSYNEQFF. The DNA for the CDR3 is TGTGCCAGCAGTTCACAGGGGACACACTCCTACAATGAGCAGTTCTTC.

This clone has just one count. The genes are TRBV2 and TRBJ1-5; D gene unclear. This CDR3 contains 13 residues. CDR1 is SNHLY and CDR2 is FYNNEI in the germline V gene. V shed 6 bases and J shed 5 bases, with 11 bases lying between them. CDR3 DNA: TGTGCCAGCAGGCTCTCAAGCGATCAGCCCCAGCATTTT. Translation: CASRLSSDQPQHF.

The J gene is TRBJ2-5, the V gene TRBV19; TRBD2 aligns across 7 bases. V dropped 5 bases and J dropped 1; count of bases not matched to a gene: 13. The CDR3 has 17 residues. In germline, CDR1 is LNHDA, CDR2 SQIVND (reference sequence). The CDR3 region has the DNA TGTGCCAGTAGTGATACTAGGAGGCGGGGGTCCCAAGAGACCCAGTACTTC. Protein product: CASSDTRRRGSQETQYF.

This sequence joins TRBV30 and TRBJ1-1; 7 bases match TRBD1. CDR3 length equals 14 residues. Unmatched junction bases numbered 6, after V lost 0 bases and J lost 5 bases. From germline, CDR1 is GTSNPN and CDR2 SVGIG (reference sequence). The chain's CDR3 is CAWSVKGARTEAFF. As DNA, the CDR3 is TGTGCCTGGAGTGTAAAGGGGGCTCGGACTGAAGCTTTCTTT.

This clone has a handful of counts. V is TRBV7-6 and J is TRBJ1-2; D remains unclear. V lost 4 bases and J lost 4, with 10 bases in between. Germline V gene lookup returns CDR1 SGHVS and CDR2 FNYEAQ. This CDR3 is built from 13 residues. CDR3 sequence (DNA): TGTGCCAGCAGCTCCGGTGGGAGCTATGGCTACACCTTC. It yields the protein CASSSGGSYGYTF.

The V call is TRBV7-2, the J call TRBJ2-3, with 14 bases lining up with TRBD2. J lost 4 bases, V lost 5 bases, and 11 bases had no gene match. In germline, CDR1 is SGHTA, CDR2 FQGNSA. CDR3 length equals 18 residues. CDR3 in amino acids: CASSGRLAGGQVADTQYF. CDR3 bases: TGTGCCAGCAGCGGACGACTAGCGGGGGGGCAGGTGGCAGATACGCAGTATTTT. Filled out from reference TRBV7-2 and TRBJ2-3, the complete variable domain reads GAGVSQSPSNKVTEKGKDVELRCDPISGHTALYWYRQSLGQGLEFLIYFQGNSAPDKSGLPSDRFSAERTGGSVSTLTIQRTQQEDSAVYLCASSGRLAGGQVADTQYFGPGTRLTVL.

This chain joins TRBV3-1 (or the pseudogene TRBV3-2) and TRBJ1-4; tentative D call: TRBD1 (5 bases). Trimming took 6 bases from V and 5 from J, leaving 19 bases between them. Per germline, CDR1 LGHDT and CDR2 YNNKEL (reference sequence). The CDR3 is 16 amino acids. CDR3 bases: TGTGCCAGCAGTTCCAACTGGGGGGGAGACAATGAAAAACTGTTTTTT. This encodes CASSSNWGGDNEKLFF.

The chain employs TRBV28 and TRBJ1-5; 8 positions match TRBD1. After removal of 5 bases from V and 2 bases from J, the junction contained 8 bases not matched to a gene. The germline CDR1 and CDR2 sequences are MDHEN and SYDVKM. The CDR3 extends over 16 amino acids. CDR3 sequence: CASSPPGGDGNQPQHF. The CDR3 DNA sequence: TGTGCCAGCAGTCCCCCAGGGGGCGATGGCAATCAGCCCCAGCATTTT.

The rearrangement uses TRBV7-9 and TRBJ2-3, with D perhaps matching TRBD2 (5 bases). The ends were cut back, 1 base at V and 2 bases at J, with 13 bases in the middle. The CDR3 runs to 16 residues. Germline CDR1 SEHNR, CDR2 FQNEAQ (reference sequence). The chain's CDR3 is CASSLGELQLTDTQYF. The CDR3 DNA reads TGTGCCAGCAGCTTAGGGGAGCTACAGCTCACAGATACGCAGTATTTT.

Note on this clone: Other DNA sequences in the same sample also yield this CDR3. This chain joins TRBV30 and TRBJ1-3; D not resolved. The CDR3 length is 13 residues. Trimming cost V 0 bases and J 0 bases, with 3 bases left between them. Germline loops: CDR1 GTSNPN, CDR2 SVGIG (reference sequence). Here the CDR3 reads CAWSVRSGNTIYF. CDR3 DNA: TGTGCCTGGAGTGTCCGCTCTGGAAACACCATATATTTT.

The rearrangement links TRBV19 to TRBJ1-6; D not certain. Trimming cost V 6 bases and J 0 bases, with 9 bases left between them. Per the germline V gene, CDR1 is LNHDA and CDR2 is SQIVND (reference sequence). The CDR3 is made up of 15 amino acids. CDR3: CASSQDNSYNSPLHF. Here the CDR3 DNA reads TGTGCCAGTAGCCAGGATAACTCCTATAATTCACCCCTCCACTTT.

The rearrangement links TRBV3-1 (or the pseudogene TRBV3-2) to TRBJ2-2; D possibly corresponds to TRBD2 (5 bases). Germline V CDR1 and CDR2: LGHDT, YNNKEL (reference sequence). Trimming took 1 base from V and 3 from J, leaving 6 bases between them. CDR3 length: 14 residues. CDR3 in amino acids: CASSQGLYTGELFF. The CDR3 DNA reads TGTGCCAGCAGCCAAGGACTATACACCGGGGAGCTGTTTTTT.

This chain connects TRBV6-5 to TRBJ2-7, with TRBD2 as a possible D gene (5 bases). CDR1 and CDR2 from the germline V gene are MNHEY and SVGAGI. The CDR3 contains 15 residues. The V and J ends lost 7 bases and 1 base respectively, with 17 bases between them. The CDR3 loop reads CASTGLLGLSYEQYF. Written as DNA, the CDR3 is TGTGCCAGCACCGGACTCCTGGGTTTGTCCTACGAGCAGTACTTC.

The CDR3 is CASSPLGRGTGELFF. DNA of the CDR3: TGTGCCAGCTCACCACTGGGGCGCGGCACCGGGGAGCTGTTTTTT. This chain connects TRBV18 to TRBJ2-2, with D maybe TRBD1 (5 bases). The CDR3 contains 15 residues. The germline V gene encodes CDR1 KGHSH and CDR2 LQKENI. Trimming pared 1 base from V and 4 bases from J, leaving 10 bases between.

The V call is TRBV7-6, the J call TRBJ1-6, with unresolved D. This CDR3 spans 17 amino acids. V lost 3 bases and J lost 0, with 12 bases in between. CDR1 is SGHVS, CDR2 FNYEAQ, per germline. The CDR3 region has the DNA TGTGCCAGCAGCTTTGGTAAAGCCGGCTCCTATAATTCACCCCTCCACTTT. As protein: CASSFGKAGSYNSPLHF.

The rearrangement links TRBV27 to TRBJ1-4, with D possibly being TRBD1 (5 bases). Germline V gives CDR1 MNHEY, CDR2 SMNVEV (reference sequence). V lost 5 bases and J 8 bases, leaving 18 bases between the germline ends. This CDR3 spans 15 amino acids. The CDR3 DNA is TGTGCCAGCAGTCTAGGTGGGGAGGGGAGGGAAAAACTGTTTTTT. This encodes CASSLGGEGREKLFF. The full variable domain, with the rest looked up from reference TRBV27 and TRBJ1-4, is EAQVTQNPRYLITVTGKKLTVTCSQNMNHEYMSWYRQDPGLGLRQIYYSMNVEVTDKGDVPEGYKVSRKEKRNFPLILESPSPNQTSLYFCASSLGGEGREKLFFGSGTQLSVL.

J is TRBJ1-3 and V is TRBV19, with TRBD1 identical over 8 bases. This CDR3 is built from 15 residues. Germline CDR1 is LNHDA and CDR2 is SQIVND (reference sequence). J was trimmed by 0 bases and V by 10 bases; bases with no gene match: 8. The DNA of the CDR3 is TGTGCCACCAAACAGGGGGACTTCTCTGGAAACACCATATATTTT. Protein product: CATKQGDFSGNTIYF.

This clone occurred once. J is TRBJ1-4 and V is TRBV28; D might be TRBD1 (6 bases). Germline CDR1 is MDHEN and CDR2 is SYDVKM. Deletions cut 8 bases from V and 8 bases from J, with 12 bases between. The CDR3 consists of 12 residues. The CDR3 loop reads CASQPGEEKLFF. CDR3 coding DNA: TGTGCCAGCCAGCCAGGGGAGGAAAAACTGTTTTTT.

The gene calls are TRBV18 and TRBJ2-5, with a tentative D call TRBD1 (6 bases). V lost 5 bases to trimming and J lost 5 bases, with 15 bases between them. Germline CDR1 is KGHSH and CDR2 is LQKENI. The CDR3 spans 14 residues. Here the CDR3 DNA reads TGTGCCAGCTCAGGGACAAAGGGTACGGAGACCCAGTACTTC. Its protein product is CASSGTKGTETQYF. Drawing the rest from reference TRBV18 and TRBJ2-5, the complete variable domain is NAGVMQNPRHLVRRRGQEARLRCSPMKGHSHVYWYRQLPEEGLKFMVYLQKENIIDESGMPKERFSAEFPKEGPSILRIQQVVRGDSAAYFCASSGTKGTETQYFGPGTRLLVL.